This T cell receptor (beta chain) was profiled in a study of T cell repertoires in cytomegalovirus infection. Study information: Indications of both CMV infection and matching HLA type were provided by public TCR beta signatures.

Turning to this clonotype: Its target is not known.

J was trimmed by 4 bases and V by 6 bases; bases with no gene match: 10. CDR3 length equals 16 residues. CDR1 is SEHNR, CDR2 FQNEAQ, per germline (reference sequence). TCRdb processed the reads anew with MiXCR; each CDR3 protein has one entry. The data show some 800,000 distinct CDR3 sequences, almost 30% seen once. This TCR came from a human donor in good health (CMV status not recorded). Some clones in this sample may be carry-over from other donors' samples. The chain combines TRBV7-9 with TRBJ2-1; TRBD1 matches 9 bases. The sample consisted of cultured CD8+ T cells from PBMCs, taken from culture after CMV antigen stimulation. CDR3 loop: CASSLTGQGIYNEQFF. CDR3 in DNA: TGTGCCAGCAGTCTAACGGGACAGGGAATTTACAATGAGCAGTTCTTC. The whole variable domain, remainder taken from reference TRBV7-9 and TRBJ2-1, is DTGVSQNPRHKITKRGQNVTFRCDPISEHNRLYWYRQTLGQGPEFLTYFQNEAQLEKSRLLSDRFSAERPKGSFSTLEIQRTEQGDSAMYLCASSLTGQGIYNEQFFGPGTRLTVL.